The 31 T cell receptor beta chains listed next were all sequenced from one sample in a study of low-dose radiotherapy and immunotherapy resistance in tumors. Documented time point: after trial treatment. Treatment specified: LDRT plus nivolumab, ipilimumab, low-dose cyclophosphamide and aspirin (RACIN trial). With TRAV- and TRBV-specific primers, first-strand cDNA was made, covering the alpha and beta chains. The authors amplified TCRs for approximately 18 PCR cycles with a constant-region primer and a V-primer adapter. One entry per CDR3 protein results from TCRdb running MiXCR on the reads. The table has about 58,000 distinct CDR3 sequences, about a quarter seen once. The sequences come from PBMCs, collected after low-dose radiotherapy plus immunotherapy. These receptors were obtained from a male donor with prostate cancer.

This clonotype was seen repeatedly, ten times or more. The CDR3: CAWRGAGELFF. DNA of the CDR3: TGTGCCTGGAGAGGGGCCGGGGAGCTGTTTTTT. The chain joins TRBV30 to TRBJ2-2; TRBD1 is a possible D gene (5 bases). Trimming removed 3 bases from V and 6 bases from J, with 5 bases in between. The V gene's germline CDR1 is GTSNPN and CDR2 SVGIG (reference sequence). The CDR3 contains 11 residues.

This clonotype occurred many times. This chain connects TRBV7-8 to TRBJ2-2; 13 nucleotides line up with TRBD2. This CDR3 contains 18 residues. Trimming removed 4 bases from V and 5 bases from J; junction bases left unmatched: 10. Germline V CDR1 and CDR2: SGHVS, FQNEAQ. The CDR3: CASSSRTSGRGGTGELFF. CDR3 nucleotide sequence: TGTGCCAGCAGCTCCCGGACTAGCGGGAGAGGGGGTACCGGGGAGCTGTTTTTT.

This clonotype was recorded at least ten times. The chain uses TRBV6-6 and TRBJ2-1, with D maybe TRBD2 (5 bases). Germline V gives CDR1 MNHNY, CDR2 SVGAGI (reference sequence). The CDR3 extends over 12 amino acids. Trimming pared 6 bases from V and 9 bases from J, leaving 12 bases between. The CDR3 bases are TGTGCCAGCAGCCAAACTAGGCGTGAGCAGTTCTTC. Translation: CASSQTRREQFF.

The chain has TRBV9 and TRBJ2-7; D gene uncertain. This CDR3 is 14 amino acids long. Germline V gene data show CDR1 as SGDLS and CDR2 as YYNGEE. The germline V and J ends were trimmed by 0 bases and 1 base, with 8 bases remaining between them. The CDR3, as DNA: TGTGCCAGCAGCGTAGGTGTGGCATCCTACGAGCAGTACTTC. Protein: CASSVGVASYEQYF.

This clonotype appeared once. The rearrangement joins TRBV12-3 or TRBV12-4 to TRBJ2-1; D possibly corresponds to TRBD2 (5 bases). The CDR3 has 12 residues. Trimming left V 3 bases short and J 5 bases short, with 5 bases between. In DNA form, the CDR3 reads TGTGCCAGCAGTTTCGGGAACAATGAGCAGTTCTTC. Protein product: CASSFGNNEQFF.

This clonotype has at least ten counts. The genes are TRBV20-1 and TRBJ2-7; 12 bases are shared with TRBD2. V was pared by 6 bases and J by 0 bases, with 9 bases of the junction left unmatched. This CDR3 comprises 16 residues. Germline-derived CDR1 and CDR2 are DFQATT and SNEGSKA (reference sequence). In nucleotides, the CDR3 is TGCAGTGCCAGGCGGGCTAGCGGGAGGGGCTCCTACGAGCAGTACTTC. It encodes CSARRASGRGSYEQYF.

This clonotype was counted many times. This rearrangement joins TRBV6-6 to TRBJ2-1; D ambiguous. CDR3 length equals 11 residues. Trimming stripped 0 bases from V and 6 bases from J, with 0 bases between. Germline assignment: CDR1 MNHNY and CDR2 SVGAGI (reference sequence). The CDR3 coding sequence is TGTGCCAGCAGTTACTCCAATGAGCAGTTCTTC. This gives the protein CASSYSNEQFF.

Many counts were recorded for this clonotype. CDR3 in DNA: TGCAGTGCTAGCCCCCCTAGGCACTCTGGGGCCAACGTCCTGACTTTC. Its translation is CSASPPRHSGANVLTF. J is TRBJ2-6 and V is TRBV20-1, with D hard to call. Germline assignment: CDR1 DFQATT and CDR2 SNEGSKA (reference sequence). V was clipped by 3 bases and J by 0 bases, with 12 bases between them. The CDR3 length is 16 residues.

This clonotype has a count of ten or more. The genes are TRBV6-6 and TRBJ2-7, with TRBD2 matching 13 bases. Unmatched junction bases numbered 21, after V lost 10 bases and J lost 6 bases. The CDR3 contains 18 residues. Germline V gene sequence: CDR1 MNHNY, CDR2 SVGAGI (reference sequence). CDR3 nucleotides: TGTGCCACCTTTTTACTAGCGGGAGGGCCTAGTACATCTCTCGAGCAGTACTTC. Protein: CATFLLAGGPSTSLEQYF.

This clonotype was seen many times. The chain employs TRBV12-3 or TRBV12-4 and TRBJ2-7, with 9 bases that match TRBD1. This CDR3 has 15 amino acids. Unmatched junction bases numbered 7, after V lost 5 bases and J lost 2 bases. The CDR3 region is CASSAGTGRAYEQYF. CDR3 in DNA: TGTGCCAGCAGTGCCGGGACAGGGAGGGCCTACGAGCAGTACTTC.

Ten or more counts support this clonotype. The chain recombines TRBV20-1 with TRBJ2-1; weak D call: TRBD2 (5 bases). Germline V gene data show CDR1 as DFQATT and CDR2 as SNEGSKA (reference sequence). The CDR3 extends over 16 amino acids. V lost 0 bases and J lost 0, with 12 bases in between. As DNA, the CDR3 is TGCAGTGCTAGAGATCTCGGGGAACACTCCTACAATGAGCAGTTCTTC. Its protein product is CSARDLGEHSYNEQFF.

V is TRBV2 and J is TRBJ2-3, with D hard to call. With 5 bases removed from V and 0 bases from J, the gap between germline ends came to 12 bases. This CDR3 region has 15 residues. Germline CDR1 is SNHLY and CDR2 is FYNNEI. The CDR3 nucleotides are TGTGCCAGCAGTCCCGGGTTCCGGAGCACAGATACGCAGTATTTT. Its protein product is CASSPGFRSTDTQYF.

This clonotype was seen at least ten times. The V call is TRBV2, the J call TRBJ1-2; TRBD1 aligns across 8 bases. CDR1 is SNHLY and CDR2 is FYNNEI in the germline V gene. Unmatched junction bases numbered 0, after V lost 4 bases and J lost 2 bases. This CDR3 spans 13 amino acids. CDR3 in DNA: TGTGCCAGCAGTGGGACAGGGAACTATGGCTACACCTTC. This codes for CASSGTGNYGYTF. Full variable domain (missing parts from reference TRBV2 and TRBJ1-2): EPEVTQTPSHQVTQMGQEVILRCVPISNHLYFYWYRQILGQKVEFLVSFYNNEISEKSEIFDDQFSVERPDGSNFTLKIRSTKLEDSAMYFCASSGTGNYGYTFGSGTRLTVV.

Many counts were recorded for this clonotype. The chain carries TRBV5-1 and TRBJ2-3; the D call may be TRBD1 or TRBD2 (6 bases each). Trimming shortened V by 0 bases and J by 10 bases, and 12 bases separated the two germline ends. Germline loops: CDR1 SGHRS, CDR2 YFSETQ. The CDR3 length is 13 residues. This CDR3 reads CASSLVGGLAQYF. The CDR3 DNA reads TGCGCCAGCAGCTTGGTAGGGGGGCTTGCGCAGTATTTT.

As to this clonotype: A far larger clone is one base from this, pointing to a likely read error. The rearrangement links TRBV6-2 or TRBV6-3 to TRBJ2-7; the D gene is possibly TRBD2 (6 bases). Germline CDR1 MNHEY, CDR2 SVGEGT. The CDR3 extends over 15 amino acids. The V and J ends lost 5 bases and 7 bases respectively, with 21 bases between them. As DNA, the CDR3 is TGTGCCAGCAGTCCGGACCGGAGGGGAGGCAATGAGCAGTACTTC. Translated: CASSPDRRGGNEQYF.

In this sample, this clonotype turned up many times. The DNA for the CDR3 is TGTGCCATCAGAGGTGGTGGCTCCTACAATGAGCAGTTCTTC. As protein: CAIRGGGSYNEQFF. The V and J genes are TRBV10-3 and TRBJ2-1; D call uncertain. The V end lost 6 bases, the J end lost 0 bases, and 9 bases lay between the germline ends. Looked up from germline, CDR1 is ENHRY and CDR2 is SYGVKD. This CDR3 is 14 amino acids long.

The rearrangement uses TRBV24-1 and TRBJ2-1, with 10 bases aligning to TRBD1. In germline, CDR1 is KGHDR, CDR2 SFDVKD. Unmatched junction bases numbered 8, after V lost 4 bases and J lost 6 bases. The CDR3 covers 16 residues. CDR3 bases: TGTGCCACCAGTGACCCAAGGACAGGGGGTGTCAATGAGCAGTTCTTC. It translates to CATSDPRTGGVNEQFF.

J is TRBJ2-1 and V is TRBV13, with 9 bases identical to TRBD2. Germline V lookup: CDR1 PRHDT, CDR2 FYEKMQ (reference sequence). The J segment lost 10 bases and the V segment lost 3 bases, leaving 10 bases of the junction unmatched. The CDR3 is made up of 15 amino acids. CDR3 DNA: TGTGCCAGCAGCTTGGGGGGGGTTAGCGGGAGCGAGCAGTTCTTC. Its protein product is CASSLGGVSGSEQFF. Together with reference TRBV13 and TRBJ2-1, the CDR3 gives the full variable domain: AAGVIQSPRHLIKEKRETATLKCYPIPRHDTVYWYQQGPGQDPQFLISFYEKMQSDKGSIPDRFSAQQFSDYHSELNMSSLELGDSALYFCASSLGGVSGSEQFFGPGTRLTVL.

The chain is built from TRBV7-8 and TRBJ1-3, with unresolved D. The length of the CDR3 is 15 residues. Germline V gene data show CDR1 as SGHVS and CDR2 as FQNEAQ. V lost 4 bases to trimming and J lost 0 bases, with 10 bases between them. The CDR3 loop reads CASSSTPGSGNTIYF. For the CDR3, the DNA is TGTGCCAGCAGCTCGACTCCAGGCTCTGGAAACACCATATATTTT.

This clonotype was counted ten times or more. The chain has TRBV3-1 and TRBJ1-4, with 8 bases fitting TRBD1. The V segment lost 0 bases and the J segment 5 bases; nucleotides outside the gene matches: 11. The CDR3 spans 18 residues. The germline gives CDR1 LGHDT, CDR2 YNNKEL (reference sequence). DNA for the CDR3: TGTGCCAGCAGCCAAGATCCGCACCGGACAGGGAGAAATGAAAAACTGTTTTTT. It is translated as CASSQDPHRTGRNEKLFF. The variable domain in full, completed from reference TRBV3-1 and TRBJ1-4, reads DTAVSQTPKYLVTQMGNDKSIKCEQNLGHDTMYWYKQDSKKFLKIMFSYNNKELIINETVPNRFSPKSPDKAHLNLHINSLELGDSAVYFCASSQDPHRTGRNEKLFFGSGTQLSVL.

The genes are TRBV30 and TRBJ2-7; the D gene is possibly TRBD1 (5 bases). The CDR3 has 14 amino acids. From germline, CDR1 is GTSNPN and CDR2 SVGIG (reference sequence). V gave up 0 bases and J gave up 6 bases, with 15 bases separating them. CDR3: CAWSVPGPRREQYF. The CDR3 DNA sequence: TGTGCCTGGAGTGTACCAGGGCCCCGCCGCGAGCAGTACTTC.

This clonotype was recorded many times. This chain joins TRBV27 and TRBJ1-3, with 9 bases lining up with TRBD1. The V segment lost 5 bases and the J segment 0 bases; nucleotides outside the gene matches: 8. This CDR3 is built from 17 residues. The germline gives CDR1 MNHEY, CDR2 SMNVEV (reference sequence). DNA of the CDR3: TGTGCCAGCAGTGTTCGACAGGGGGATTTCTCTGGAAACACCATATATTTT. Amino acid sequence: CASSVRQGDFSGNTIYF.

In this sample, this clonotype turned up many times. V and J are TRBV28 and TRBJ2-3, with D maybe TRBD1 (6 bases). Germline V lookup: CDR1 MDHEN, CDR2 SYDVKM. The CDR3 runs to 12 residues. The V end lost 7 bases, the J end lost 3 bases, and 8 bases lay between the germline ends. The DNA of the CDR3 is TGTGCCAGCAATCAGGGGACAGATACGCAGTATTTT. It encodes CASNQGTDTQYF.

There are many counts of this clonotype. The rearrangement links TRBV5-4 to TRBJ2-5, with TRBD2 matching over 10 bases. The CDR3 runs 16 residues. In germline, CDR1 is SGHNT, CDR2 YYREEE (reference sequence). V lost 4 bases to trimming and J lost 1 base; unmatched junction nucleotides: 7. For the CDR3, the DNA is TGTGCCAGCAGCCTTCTAGCGGGAGACCTCCAAGAGACCCAGTACTTC. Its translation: CASSLLAGDLQETQYF. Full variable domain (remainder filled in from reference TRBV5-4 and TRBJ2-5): ETGVTQSPTHLIKTRGQQVTLRCSSQSGHNTVSWYQQALGQGPQFIFQYYREEENGRGNFPPRFSGLQFPNYSSELNVNALELDDSALYLCASSLLAGDLQETQYFGPGTRLLVL.

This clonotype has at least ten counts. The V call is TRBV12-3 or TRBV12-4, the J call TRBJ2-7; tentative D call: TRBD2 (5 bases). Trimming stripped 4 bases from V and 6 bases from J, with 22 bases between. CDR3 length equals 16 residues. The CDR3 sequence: CASSSSRAALEAEQYF. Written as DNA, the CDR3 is TGTGCCAGCAGTTCCTCCCGAGCGGCCCTGGAGGCCGAGCAGTACTTC.

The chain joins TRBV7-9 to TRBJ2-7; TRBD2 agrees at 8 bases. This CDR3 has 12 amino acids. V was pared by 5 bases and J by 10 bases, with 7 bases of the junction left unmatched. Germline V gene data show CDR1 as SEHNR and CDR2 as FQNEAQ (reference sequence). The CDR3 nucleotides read TGTGCCAGCAGCGGTACTAGCGGCAAACAGTACTTC. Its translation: CASSGTSGKQYF.

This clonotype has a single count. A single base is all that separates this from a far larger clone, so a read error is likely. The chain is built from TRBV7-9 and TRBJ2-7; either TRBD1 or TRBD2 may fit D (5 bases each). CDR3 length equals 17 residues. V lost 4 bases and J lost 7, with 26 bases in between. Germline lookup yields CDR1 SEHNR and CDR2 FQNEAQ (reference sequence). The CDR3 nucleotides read TGTGCCAGCAGCTCCATCCGGGACCCAAGCTCCTACAATGAGCAGTACTTC. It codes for CASSSIRDPSSYNEQYF.

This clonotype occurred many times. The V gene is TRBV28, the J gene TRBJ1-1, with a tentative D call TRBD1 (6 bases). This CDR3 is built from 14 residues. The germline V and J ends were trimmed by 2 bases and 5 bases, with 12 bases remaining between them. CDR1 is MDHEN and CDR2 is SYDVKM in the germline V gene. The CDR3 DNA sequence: TGTGCCAGCAGTTTAACAGCGAGGGGGACTGAAGCTTTCTTT. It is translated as CASSLTARGTEAFF. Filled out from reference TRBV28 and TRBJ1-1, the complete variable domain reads DVKVTQSSRYLVKRTGEKVFLECVQDMDHENMFWYRQDPGLGLRLIYFSYDVKMKEKGDIPEGYSVSREKKERFSLILESASTNQTSMYLCASSLTARGTEAFFGQGTRLTVV.

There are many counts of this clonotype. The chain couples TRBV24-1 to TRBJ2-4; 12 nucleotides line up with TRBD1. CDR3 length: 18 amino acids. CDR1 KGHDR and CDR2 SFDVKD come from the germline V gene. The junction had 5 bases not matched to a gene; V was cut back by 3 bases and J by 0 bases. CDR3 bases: TGTGCCACCAGTGATGCCGGGACAGGGGGCAAAGCCAAAAACATTCAGTACTTC. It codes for CATSDAGTGGKAKNIQYF.

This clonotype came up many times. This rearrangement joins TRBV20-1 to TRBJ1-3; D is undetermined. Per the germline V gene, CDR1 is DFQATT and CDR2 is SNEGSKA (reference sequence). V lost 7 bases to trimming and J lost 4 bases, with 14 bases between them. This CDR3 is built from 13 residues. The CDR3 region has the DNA TGCAGTGTTAAGCGAAGGTCAGGAAACACCATATATTTT. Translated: CSVKRRSGNTIYF.

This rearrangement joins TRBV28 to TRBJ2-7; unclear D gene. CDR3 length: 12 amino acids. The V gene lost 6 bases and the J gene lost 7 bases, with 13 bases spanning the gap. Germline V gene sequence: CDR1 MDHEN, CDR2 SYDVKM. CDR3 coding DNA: TGTGCCAGCAGCGGATTGGTGGCGGAGCAGTACTTC. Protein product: CASSGLVAEQYF.